The clone carrying this T cell receptor beta chain has at least ten counts. With V trimmed by 3 bases and J by 3 bases, 5 bases remained unmatched. Germline lookup yields CDR1 SGHDT and CDR2 YYEEEE. This CDR3 region has 15 residues. TCRdb re-called the 5' RACE reads with MiXCR, one entry per CDR3 protein. This sample yields about 790,000 distinct CDR3 sequences, of which about 20% are seen a single time; over 10% belongs to the top ten. This entry belongs to a study of identical twins. A further study also used this sample, focusing on T cells expressing NK-cell markers.

The sequence was collected from a woman in her late teens or twenties in good health. The chain is built from TRBV5-6 and TRBJ2-1; 8 bases map to TRBD2. Sequenced material: PBMCs. CDR3 amino acids: CASSSSGGLYNEQFF. Written as DNA, the CDR3 is TGTGCCAGCAGCTCCAGCGGGGGCCTCTACAATGAGCAGTTCTTC.